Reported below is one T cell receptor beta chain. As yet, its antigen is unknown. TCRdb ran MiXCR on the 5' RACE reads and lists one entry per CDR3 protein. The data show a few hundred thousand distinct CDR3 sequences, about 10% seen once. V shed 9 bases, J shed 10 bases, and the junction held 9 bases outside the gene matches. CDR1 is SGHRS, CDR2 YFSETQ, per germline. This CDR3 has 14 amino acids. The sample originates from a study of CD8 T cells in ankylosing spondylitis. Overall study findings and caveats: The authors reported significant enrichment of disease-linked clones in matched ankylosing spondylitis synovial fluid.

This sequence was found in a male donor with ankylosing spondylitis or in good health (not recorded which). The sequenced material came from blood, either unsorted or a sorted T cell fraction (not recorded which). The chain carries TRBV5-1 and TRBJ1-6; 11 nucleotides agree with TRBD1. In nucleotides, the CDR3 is TGCGCCACCTCCGGGACAGGGGGTGGGTCACCCCTCCACTTT. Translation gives CATSGTGGGSPLHF.